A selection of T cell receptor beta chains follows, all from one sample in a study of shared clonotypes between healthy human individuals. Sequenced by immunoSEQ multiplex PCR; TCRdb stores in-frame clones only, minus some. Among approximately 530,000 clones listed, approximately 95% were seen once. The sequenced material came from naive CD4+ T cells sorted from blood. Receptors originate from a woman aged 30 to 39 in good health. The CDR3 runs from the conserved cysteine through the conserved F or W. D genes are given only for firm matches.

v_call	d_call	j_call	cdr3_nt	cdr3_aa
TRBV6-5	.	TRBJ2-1	TGTGCCAGCAGTTACTTCCGAAACAATGAGCAGTTCTTC	CASSYFRNNEQFF
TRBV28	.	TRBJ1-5	TGTGCCAGCAGTTTATTAGGCCGAAACAATCAGCCCCAGCATTTT	CASSLLGRNNQPQHF
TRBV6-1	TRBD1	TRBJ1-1	TGTGCCAGCAGCGGACAGGGGAACACTGAAGCTTTCTTT	CASSGQGNTEAFF
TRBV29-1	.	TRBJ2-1	TGCAGCGTGGCGGGCGATGAGCAGTTCTTC	CSVAGDEQFF
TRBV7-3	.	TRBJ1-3	TGTGCCAGCAGCTTACGAAATGGAAACACCATATATTTT	CASSLRNGNTIYF
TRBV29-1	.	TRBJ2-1	TGCAGCGTTGGGGGAATAGTAACCTACAATGAGCAGTTCTTC	CSVGGIVTYNEQFF
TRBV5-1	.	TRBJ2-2	TGCGCCAGCAGCTCGGTCCCAGGGAACACCGGGGAGCTGTTTTTT	CASSSVPGNTGELFF
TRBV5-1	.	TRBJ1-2	TGCGCCAGCAGGATCAATGCGGGAAGCTATGGCTACACCTTC	CASRINAGSYGYTF
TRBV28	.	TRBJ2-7	TGTGCCAGCAGTTTATTGTACGAGCAGTACTTC	CASSLLYEQYF
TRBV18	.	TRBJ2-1	TGTGCCAGCTCACCCCTATTGGGAGCCTCGGATGAGCAGTTCTTC	CASSPLLGASDEQFF
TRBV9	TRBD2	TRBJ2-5	TGTGCCAGCAGCGCCAGGACTAGCGGGGCTTTGGGAGAGACCCAGTACTTC	CASSARTSGALGETQYF
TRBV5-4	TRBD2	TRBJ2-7	TGTGCCAGCAGCTTGGGCGGGAGGGGGCGCGAGCAGTACTTC	CASSLGGRGREQYF
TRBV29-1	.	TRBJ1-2	TGCAGCGTTGGGGACATCTATAACTATGGCTACACCTTC	CSVGDIYNYGYTF
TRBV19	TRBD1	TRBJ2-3	TGTGCCAGTAGTTCGGGTACAGGGGGCTATACAGATACGCAGTATTTT	CASSSGTGGYTDTQYF
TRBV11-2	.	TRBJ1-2	TGTGCCAGCAGCTTGGTATCCCTGGGATTTGGCTACACCTTC	CASSLVSLGFGYTF
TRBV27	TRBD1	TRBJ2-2	TGTGCCACCAAATACGGGACAGGGGGATCATTGACCGGGGAGCTGTTTTTT	CATKYGTGGSLTGELFF